Below, 19 T cell receptor beta chains from the same sample are listed, as sequenced in a study of cytomegalovirus exposure and HLA in healthy donors. With 60 Vbeta and 13 Jbeta primers, the PCR was carried out. Some clones are missing from TCRdb's copy, which holds only in-frame ones; the method was immunoSEQ multiplex PCR. The repertoire shows 100,000 to 150,000 clones; the top ten hold under 2%. Sequences were obtained from PBMCs. The receptors derive from a young man in good health and CMV-seronegative.

The V call is TRBV7-9, the J call TRBJ1-1, with a tentative D call TRBD1 (6 bases). This CDR3 has 15 residues. Germline CDR1 and CDR2: SEHNR and FQNEAQ (reference sequence). The germline V and J ends were trimmed by 6 bases and 3 bases, with 17 bases remaining between them. The CDR3 DNA is TGTGCCAGCAGACCACCCGCAGGGGAGTACACTGAAGCTTTCTTT. Translating it yields CASRPPAGEYTEAFF.

The gene calls are TRBV25-1 and TRBJ2-3, with 10 bases fitting TRBD2. The CDR3 runs to 17 residues. With V trimmed by 3 bases and J by 3 bases, 9 bases remained unmatched. CDR1 and CDR2 (germline): MGHDK, SYGVNS. The CDR3 region has the DNA TGTGCCAGCAGTGAGATGCTAGCGGGAGTAGGGACAGATACGCAGTATTTT. Its translation: CASSEMLAGVGTDTQYF.

The rearrangement uses TRBV18 and TRBJ2-2; D uncertain. The CDR3 is made up of 14 amino acids. V was shortened by 4 bases and J by 1 base, with 7 bases between the two germline ends. Germline lookup yields CDR1 KGHSH and CDR2 LQKENI. In DNA, the CDR3 is TGTGCCAGCTCACTAAAACAGAACACCGGGGAGCTGTTTTTT. This translates into CASSLKQNTGELFF.

The chain couples TRBV5-5 to TRBJ2-3, with D unclear. V shed 4 bases and J shed 3 bases, with 15 bases lying between them. The CDR3 length is 15 residues. Germline values: CDR1 SGHKS, CDR2 YYEKEE (reference sequence). In nucleotides, the CDR3 is TGTGCCAGCAGCCTGGGTGGGCGCGTTACAGATACGCAGTATTTT. This encodes CASSLGGRVTDTQYF.

This chain uses TRBV18 with TRBJ1-1; D ambiguous. Germline loops: CDR1 KGHSH, CDR2 LQKENI. Trimming shortened V by 3 bases and J by 1 base, and 18 bases separated the two germline ends. The CDR3 length is 17 residues. In DNA, the CDR3 is TGTGCCAGCTCACCGTCCGATTCGCCCCTATCGAACACTGAAGCTTTCTTT. Protein sequence: CASSPSDSPLSNTEAFF.

This chain uses TRBV6-4 with TRBJ1-1; maybe TRBD1 (6 bases). The CDR3 spans 16 residues. Between the trimmed V and J ends, which lost 3 bases and 0 bases, there was a span of 14 bases. Germline V gene data show CDR1 as MRHNA and CDR2 as SNTAGT. The CDR3 region has the DNA TGTGCCAGCAGTGAGACGGGGGGGGCTTTGAACACTGAAGCTTTCTTT. Translating gives CASSETGGALNTEAFF.

This chain uses TRBV19 with TRBJ2-7; 9 bases match TRBD1. Germline values: CDR1 LNHDA, CDR2 SQIVND (reference sequence). This CDR3 region has 15 residues. Trimming removed 5 bases from V and 1 base from J; junction bases left unmatched: 6. The CDR3 loop is CASSPGQGTSYEQYF. For the CDR3, the DNA is TGTGCCAGTAGTCCTGGACAGGGGACATCCTACGAGCAGTACTTC.

The genes are TRBV27 and TRBJ1-6; TRBD1 is a possible D gene (5 bases). Trimming took 0 bases from V and 10 from J, leaving 16 bases between them. Germline values: CDR1 MNHEY, CDR2 SMNVEV (reference sequence). The CDR3 is 16 residues long. CDR3 nucleotide sequence: TGTGCCAGCAGTTTATCGAGCCTGAACAGGCCGTCACCCCTCCACTTT. Protein sequence: CASSLSSLNRPSPLHF.

The V and J genes are TRBV28 and TRBJ1-5; a possible D gene is TRBD1 (5 bases). The CDR3 has 13 amino acids. Germline CDR1 is MDHEN and CDR2 is SYDVKM. The V and J ends lost 10 bases and 4 bases respectively, with 14 bases between them. CDR3 DNA: TGTGCCATCACGCGGGGGGTAAATCAGCCCCAGCATTTT. It translates to CAITRGVNQPQHF.

This CDR3 reads CASRGQRGGEQYF. CDR3 nucleotides: TGTGCCAGCAGGGGACAGCGAGGTGGCGAGCAGTACTTC. V usage is TRBV2 and J usage is TRBJ2-7; 7 positions agree with TRBD1. This CDR3 region has 13 residues. Germline CDR1 SNHLY, CDR2 FYNNEI. With 6 bases clipped from V and 6 bases from J, the junction kept 8 bases outside the gene matches.

The chain employs TRBV28 and TRBJ2-7; TRBD2 matches 8 bases. CDR1 and CDR2 (germline): MDHEN, SYDVKM. The CDR3 totals 14 residues. V lost 7 bases to trimming and J lost 5 bases; unmatched junction nucleotides: 10. The CDR3 loop is CASNAAGVFDEQYF. CDR3 sequence (DNA): TGTGCCAGCAATGCAGCGGGAGTATTCGACGAGCAGTACTTC.

The CDR3 DNA reads TGCGCCAGCAGGACCCTTGGGACAACAGATACGCAGTATTTT. Translated: CASRTLGTTDTQYF. The chain links TRBV5-1 to TRBJ2-3; D is perhaps TRBD1 (6 bases). The CDR3 runs 14 residues. Between the trimmed V and J ends, which lost 5 bases and 3 bases, there was a span of 13 bases. Germline V gene data show CDR1 as SGHRS and CDR2 as YFSETQ.

The gene calls are TRBV6-5 and TRBJ2-7; D unclear. Germline CDR1 is MNHEY and CDR2 is SVGAGI. The V end lost 2 bases, the J end lost 1 base, and 12 bases lay between the germline ends. The CDR3 is made up of 15 amino acids. CDR3 DNA sequence: TGTGCCAGCAGTTACGATACCCTAGGTTCCTACGAGCAGTACTTC. It yields the protein CASSYDTLGSYEQYF.

Remarks on this clone: The same CDR3 arises from other DNA sequences in this sample as well. This rearrangement joins TRBV7-2 to TRBJ1-5; 7 nucleotides agree with TRBD1. V lost 1 base and J lost 0; bases outside the gene matches: 3. This CDR3 comprises 16 residues. The germline CDR1 and CDR2 sequences are SGHTA and FQGNSA. Here the CDR3 DNA reads TGTGCCAGCAGCTTAGGGGGGACAGTTAGCAATCAGCCCCAGCATTTT. Amino acids: CASSLGGTVSNQPQHF.

V is TRBV7-6 and J is TRBJ2-5; 8 bases match TRBD1. Germline V gene lookup returns CDR1 SGHVS and CDR2 FNYEAQ. This CDR3 has 18 amino acids. V lost 0 bases and J lost 5; bases outside the gene matches: 14. CDR3 residues: CASSLAVGTGLLLETQYF. The CDR3 DNA reads as TGTGCCAGCAGCTTAGCGGTAGGGACAGGACTTCTGTTGGAGACCCAGTACTTC.

The chain carries TRBV2 and TRBJ2-3, with D unresolved. The germline V gene has CDR1 SNHLY and CDR2 FYNNEI. There are 14 residues in the CDR3. Trimming stripped 7 bases from V and 2 bases from J, with 13 bases between. The CDR3 spells CASIVGLTTDTQYF. CDR3 DNA sequence: TGTGCCAGCATAGTGGGCCTTACCACAGATACGCAGTATTTT.

Here the CDR3 DNA reads TGCGCCAGCCGACTAACTACAGGGGGCAGAACTGAAGCTTTCTTT. The encoded protein is CASRLTTGGRTEAFF. The V gene is TRBV10-2, the J gene TRBJ1-1; 9 positions agree with TRBD1. In germline, CDR1 is WSHSY, CDR2 SAAADI. The V gene end was trimmed by 8 bases and the J gene end by 5 bases; junction bases not matched to a gene: 12. This CDR3 has 15 amino acids.

The chain joins TRBV27 to TRBJ1-2; D possibly corresponds to TRBD1 (6 bases). V was clipped by 0 bases and J by 5 bases, with 13 bases between them. The CDR3 has 15 residues. Germline V lookup: CDR1 MNHEY, CDR2 SMNVEV (reference sequence). The CDR3 DNA is TGTGCCAGCAGTTTATCGCCAGGGGCCGGATATGGCTACACCTTC. Protein: CASSLSPGAGYGYTF.

J is TRBJ2-7 and V is TRBV7-9; a weak D match, TRBD1 (5 bases). Trimming cost V 4 bases and J 4 bases, with 11 bases left between them. The CDR3 spans 13 residues. Germline CDR1 SEHNR, CDR2 FQNEAQ (reference sequence). The CDR3 sequence is CASSSDRPYEQYF. CDR3 in DNA: TGTGCCAGCAGCTCAGACAGACCGTACGAGCAGTACTTC.